Following are 19 T cell receptor beta chains from one sample sequenced in a study of STAT5B mutations in CD4+ large granular lymphocyte leukemia. Repertoires were generated with immunoSEQ multiplex PCR, while TCRdb's copy carries only in-frame clones and drops some. The data hold tens of thousands of clones, with roughly 70% observed a single time. Material: CD4+ T cells from blood buffy coats. All receptors come from a human donor in good health.

The CDR3 DNA follows: TGTGCCATCAGTGAGTCGACGGTTACGAACACTGAAGCTTTCTTT. It encodes CAISESTVTNTEAFF. This rearrangement joins TRBV10-3 to TRBJ1-1; D is ambiguous. The length of the CDR3 is 15 residues. Looked up from germline, CDR1 is ENHRY and CDR2 is SYGVKD. Trimming took off 0 bases at V and 1 base at J, with 9 bases between the two ends.

The J gene is TRBJ2-7, the V gene TRBV20-1; D remains ambiguous. The CDR3 spans 10 residues. The V end was cut by 2 bases, the J end by 7 bases, with 6 bases between. In germline, CDR1 is DFQATT, CDR2 SNEGSKA (reference sequence). CDR3 DNA: TGCAGTGCTAGATTGTATGAGCAGTACTTC. Protein sequence: CSARLYEQYF.

V usage is TRBV7-9 and J usage is TRBJ1-2; TRBD1 matches at 9 bases. Trimming at V came to 3 bases and at J to 4 bases, leaving 6 bases not matched to a gene. Germline V gene data show CDR1 as SEHNR and CDR2 as FQNEAQ (reference sequence). The CDR3 runs 15 residues. CDR3 residues: CASSFDVTGGYGYTF. The CDR3 coding sequence is TGTGCCAGCAGCTTTGATGTGACAGGGGGCTATGGCTACACCTTC. Full variable domain (missing parts from reference TRBV7-9 and TRBJ1-2): DTGVSQNPRHKITKRGQNVTFRCDPISEHNRLYWYRQTLGQGPEFLTYFQNEAQLEKSRLLSDRFSAERPKGSFSTLEIQRTEQGDSAMYLCASSFDVTGGYGYTFGSGTRLTVV.

V gene TRBV5-1 combines with J gene TRBJ2-3; 7 bases agree with TRBD1. The CDR3 spans 17 residues. Germline V lookup: CDR1 SGHRS, CDR2 YFSETQ. The trim removed 4 bases at V and 1 base at J, leaving 12 bases unmatched. The CDR3 nucleotides are TGCGCCAGCAGCCCCGAACGACAGGGTTTGGGCACAGATACGCAGTATTTT. Translation gives CASSPERQGLGTDTQYF.

The V and J genes are TRBV29-1 and TRBJ2-7, with 9 bases that match TRBD1. The CDR3 is made up of 15 amino acids. V was clipped by 0 bases and J by 5 bases; unmatched bases: 8. From germline, CDR1 is SQVTM and CDR2 ANQGSEA. CDR3 residues: CSVEDERQGGHEQYV. For the CDR3, the DNA is TGCAGCGTTGAAGATGAGAGACAGGGGGGCCACGAGCAGTACGTC.

This clone was recorded only once. The rearrangement links TRBV19 to TRBJ2-7; 8 nucleotides agree with TRBD1. Germline-derived CDR1 and CDR2 are LNHDA and SQIVND (reference sequence). The CDR3 is 13 amino acids. After removal of 8 bases from V and 0 bases from J, the junction contained 3 bases not matched to a gene. CDR3 region: CASRQGFSYEQYF. The CDR3 bases are TGTGCCAGTCGACAGGGGTTCTCCTACGAGCAGTACTTC.

The chain combines TRBV30 with TRBJ1-2, with a possible D match to TRBD1 (6 bases). There are 13 residues in the CDR3. Trimming stripped 0 bases from V and 7 bases from J, with 12 bases between. Germline CDR1 is GTSNPN and CDR2 is SVGIG (reference sequence). In DNA form, the CDR3 reads TGTGCCTGGAGTGTTATAGGGGGGAGTGGCTACACCTTC. Translation: CAWSVIGGSGYTF.

The chain recombines TRBV28 with TRBJ1-1; the D is unclear. The CDR3 covers 14 residues. The ends were cut back, 6 bases at V and 5 bases at J, with 16 bases in the middle. Germline V gene sequence: CDR1 MDHEN, CDR2 SYDVKM. CDR3 in DNA: TGTGCCAGCAGAGACACGGGTAGCTGGACTGAAGCTTTCTTT. It yields the protein CASRDTGSWTEAFF.

On this clone: One junction end does not reproduce the germline sequence, and a read error may be involved. The chain is built from TRBV7-7 and TRBJ2-5; 14 nucleotides line up with TRBD2. The CDR3 is 16 amino acids. The germline CDR1 and CDR2 sequences are SSHAT and FNYEAQ (reference sequence). CDR3 nucleotide sequence: TGTGCTAGCAGCTCCGGACTAGCGGGGGGTGGGGAGACCCAGTACTTC. Translating it yields CASSSGLAGGGETQYF.

V usage is TRBV9 and J usage is TRBJ1-6, with 7 positions matching TRBD1. Germline CDR1 SGDLS, CDR2 YYNGEE. The CDR3 extends over 15 amino acids. V gave up 2 bases and J gave up 5 bases; unmatched junction bases: 4. The DNA of the CDR3 is TGTGCCAGCAGCGTCCGGGACAGAGATAATTCACCCCTCCACTTT. It yields the protein CASSVRDRDNSPLHF.

This CDR3 reads CASRPSGGLSYEQYF. CDR3 coding DNA: TGCGCCAGCAGACCTAGCGGGGGGCTATCCTACGAGCAGTACTTC. The chain has TRBV5-1 and TRBJ2-7, with 11 nucleotides matching TRBD2. The CDR3 has 15 amino acids. Germline CDR1 SGHRS, CDR2 YFSETQ. V lost 5 bases to trimming and J lost 1 base; unmatched junction nucleotides: 5.

J is TRBJ2-3 and V is TRBV5-1; 8 bases match TRBD2. Germline CDR1 SGHRS, CDR2 YFSETQ. V lost 3 bases, J lost 1 base, and 1 base stayed unmatched. The CDR3 has 14 residues. The CDR3 sequence: CASSSAGGTDTQYF. In DNA, the CDR3 is TGCGCCAGCAGCTCAGCGGGGGGCACAGATACGCAGTATTTT.

This chain connects TRBV18 to TRBJ2-3; D is uncertain. Trimming took 8 bases from V and 1 from J, leaving 10 bases between them. This CDR3 contains 13 residues. The germline V gene has CDR1 KGHSH and CDR2 LQKENI. The DNA for the CDR3 is TGTGCCAGCGAAAGCTCCGGCACAGATACGCAGTATTTT. It encodes CASESSGTDTQYF.

This clone was found once. The chain carries TRBV7-8 and TRBJ2-5; 8 bases fit TRBD2. CDR3 length: 12 residues. Unmatched junction bases numbered 3, after V lost 3 bases and J lost 9 bases. Germline V CDR1 and CDR2: SGHVS, FQNEAQ. The CDR3 loop reads CASSFDGRAQYF. The CDR3 DNA reads as TGTGCCAGCAGCTTCGACGGGAGGGCCCAGTACTTC. The whole variable domain, remainder taken from reference TRBV7-8 and TRBJ2-5, is GAGVSQSPRYKVAKRGQDVALRCDPISGHVSLFWYQQALGQGPEFLTYFQNEAQLDKSGLPSDRFFAERPEGSVSTLKIQRTQQEDSAVYLCASSFDGRAQYFGPGTRLLVL.

This rearrangement joins TRBV18 to TRBJ2-3, with 7 bases lining up with TRBD1. The CDR3 contains 14 residues. CDR1 and CDR2 (germline): KGHSH, LQKENI. J was trimmed by 4 bases and V by 3 bases; bases with no gene match: 4. The CDR3 DNA sequence: TGTGCCAGCTCACCGGGACAGCCCCCAGATACGCAGTATTTT. Translated: CASSPGQPPDTQYF.

This clone has a handful of counts. The chain couples TRBV7-9 to TRBJ1-1; 8 nucleotides match TRBD1. Trimming removed 7 bases from V and 7 bases from J; junction bases left unmatched: 5. From germline, CDR1 is SEHNR and CDR2 FQNEAQ (reference sequence). This CDR3 region has 12 residues. The CDR3 reads CASKGQGFEAFF. CDR3 in DNA: TGTGCCAGCAAAGGACAGGGTTTTGAAGCTTTCTTT.

The J gene is TRBJ2-3, the V gene TRBV13, with TRBD2 identical over 13 bases. CDR1 PRHDT and CDR2 FYEKMQ come from the germline V gene (reference sequence). J was trimmed by 6 bases and V by 5 bases; bases with no gene match: 14. The CDR3 runs to 18 residues. CDR3 sequence reads: CASSTAGTSGALRDTQYF. The CDR3 DNA reads TGTGCCAGCAGCACCGCCGGGACTAGCGGGGCTTTGAGGGATACGCAGTATTTT.

The chain carries TRBV19 and TRBJ2-1; the D gene is possibly TRBD1 (6 bases). Per the germline V gene, CDR1 is LNHDA and CDR2 is SQIVND (reference sequence). The CDR3 is 13 amino acids. Trimming removed 7 bases from V and 7 bases from J, with 14 bases in between. CDR3 bases: TGTGCCAGTACCCCAACAGGGTTGAATGAGCAGTTCTTC. It codes for CASTPTGLNEQFF. The full variable domain, rest sourced from reference TRBV19 and TRBJ2-1, is DGGITQSPKYLFRKEGQNVTLSCEQNLNHDAMYWYRQDPGQGLRLIYYSQIVNDFQKGDIAEGYSVSREKKESFPLTVTSAQKNPTAFYLCASTPTGLNEQFFGPGTRLTVL.

This sequence joins TRBV19 and TRBJ1-6, with unresolved D. Germline V gives CDR1 LNHDA, CDR2 SQIVND (reference sequence). The CDR3 totals 16 residues. The V end lost 0 bases, the J end lost 6 bases, and 12 bases lay between the germline ends. CDR3 nucleotide sequence: TGTGCCAGTAGTATAGATCCGGGCAGCGTTAATTCACCCCTCCACTTT. This gives the protein CASSIDPGSVNSPLHF.